This TCR beta chain emerged from a study of blood T cells in healthy people across ages. Primers used in a second PCR of about 6 to 12 cycles were a sample-barcoded 5' primer and a J-beta primer mix. One entry per CDR3 protein results from TCRdb running MiXCR on the 5' RACE reads. The sample holds hundreds of thousands of distinct CDR3 sequences, around 49% seen once. Sequencing was done on a sample of blood. The clonotype originates from an older woman in good health.

Here the CDR3 DNA reads TGTGCCAGCAGCGATACCCGGGCAGGGGGCAATCATGGCTACACCTTC. This encodes CASSDTRAGGNHGYTF. The V and J genes are TRBV7-9 and TRBJ1-2; 8 nucleotides agree with TRBD1. CDR3 size: 16 residues. The J segment lost 6 bases and the V segment lost 5 bases, leaving 14 bases of the junction unmatched. CDR1 is SEHNR and CDR2 is FQNEAQ in the germline V gene (reference sequence).